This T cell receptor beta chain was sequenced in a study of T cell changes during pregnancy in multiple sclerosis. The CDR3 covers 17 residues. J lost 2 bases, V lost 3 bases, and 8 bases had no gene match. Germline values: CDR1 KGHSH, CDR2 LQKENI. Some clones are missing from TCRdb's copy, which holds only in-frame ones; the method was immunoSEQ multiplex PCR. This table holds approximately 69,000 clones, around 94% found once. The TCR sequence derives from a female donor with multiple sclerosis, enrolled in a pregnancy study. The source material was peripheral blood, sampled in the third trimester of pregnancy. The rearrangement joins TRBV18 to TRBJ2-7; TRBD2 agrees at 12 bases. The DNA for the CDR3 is TGTGCCAGCTCACCCAAAACTAGCGGGGGGCCGCCCTACGAGCAGTACTTC. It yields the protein CASSPKTSGGPPYEQYF.